This T cell receptor (beta chain) appears in the sequencing data of a study of technical replicates of blood from several donors. J gave up 4 bases and V 0 bases, and 7 bases lay outside the gene matches. In germline, CDR1 is SGHDT, CDR2 YYEEEE. The CDR3 has 15 residues. The protocol was immunoSEQ multiplex PCR, while the TCRdb copy is restricted to in-frame clones and leaves out a portion. Of 45,000 to 55,000 clones listed, approximately 94% are singletons. Sequenced sample: T cells isolated from PBMCs. This TCR was sampled from a human donor in good health. V gene TRBV5-6 combines with J gene TRBJ2-7; TRBD1 aligns across 7 bases. CDR3 region: CASSLAGTEIYEQYF. DNA of the CDR3: TGTGCCAGCAGCTTGGCCGGGACAGAAATTTACGAGCAGTACTTC.